A selection of T cell receptor beta chains follows, all from one sample in a study of blood T cell repertoires in COVID-19. Measured with immunoSEQ multiplex PCR; TCRdb has only the in-frame clones, and not every one. Of 300,000 to 400,000 clones in the sample, 80% to 90% were seen once. The sequencing sample was made of PBMCs or T cells enriched from blood (not recorded which). Receptors were obtained from a young man who had recovered from COVID-19. The CDR3 runs from the conserved cysteine through the conserved F or W. D genes are given only for firm matches.

v_gene: TRBV9
j_gene: TRBJ2-7
d_gene: NA
CDR3nt: TGTGCCAGCAGCCCACCCCCGGGAGCTAGTAACTACGAGCAGTACTTC
CDR3aa: CASSPPPGASNYEQYF

v_gene: TRBV5-1
j_gene: TRBJ2-7
d_gene: NA
CDR3nt: TGCGCCAGCAGCGACAGCCCGACAAGCCTCCTCTACGAGCAGTACTTC
CDR3aa: CASSDSPTSLLYEQYF

v_gene: TRBV11-2
j_gene: TRBJ2-7
d_gene: TRBD1
CDR3nt: TGTGCCAGCAGCTTAACCGGGACAGCATCCTACGAGCAGTACTTC
CDR3aa: CASSLTGTASYEQYF

v_gene: TRBV7-9
j_gene: TRBJ2-1
d_gene: NA
CDR3nt: TGTGCCAGCAGCTTGTCGCAGGGACACGGTACCAATGAGCAGTTCTTC
CDR3aa: CASSLSQGHGTNEQFF

v_gene: TRBV10-3
j_gene: TRBJ1-1
d_gene: TRBD1
CDR3nt: TGTGCCATCAGTGAGCAACAGGGGCGTAAAATTTCGAACACTGAAGCTTTCTTT
CDR3aa: CAISEQQGRKISNTEAFF

v_gene: TRBV10-3
j_gene: TRBJ2-5
d_gene: NA
CDR3nt: TGTGCCACTAGAATCCAAGAGACCCAGTACTTC
CDR3aa: CATRIQETQYF

v_gene: TRBV28
j_gene: TRBJ2-7
d_gene: NA
CDR3nt: TGTGCCAGCAGTCCTGGGACAAAGGGAGCCTACGAGCAGTACTTC
CDR3aa: CASSPGTKGAYEQYF

v_gene: TRBV7-9
j_gene: TRBJ1-3
d_gene: NA
CDR3nt: TGTGCCAGCAGCTTAGCGGCGGACTCTGGAAACACCATATATTTT
CDR3aa: CASSLAADSGNTIYF

v_gene: TRBV30
j_gene: TRBJ1-2
d_gene: NA
CDR3nt: TGTGCCTGGAGTGTATATGGGAGGGACGCAACTAACTATGGCTACACCTTC
CDR3aa: CAWSVYGRDATNYGYTF

v_gene: TRBV11-2
j_gene: TRBJ2-2
d_gene: TRBD2
CDR3nt: TGTGCCAGCAGCTCCTTGACTAGCGGGGTCTCGAACACCGGGGAGCTGTTTTTT
CDR3aa: CASSSLTSGVSNTGELFF

v_gene: TRBV6-1
j_gene: TRBJ1-5
d_gene: NA
CDR3nt: TGTGCCAGCAGTGAAGCGCTTCTCGGACTGATGCCCAAAGAGCCCCAGCATTTT
CDR3aa: CASSEALLGLMPKEPQHF

v_gene: TRBV2
j_gene: TRBJ1-2
d_gene: NA
CDR3nt: TGTGCCAGCAGAGCTACAGGGTCCGTCTATGGCTACACCTTC
CDR3aa: CASRATGSVYGYTF

v_gene: TRBV28
j_gene: TRBJ1-4
d_gene: NA
CDR3nt: TGTGCCAGCAGTTTAAATGAGGATAAACTGTTTTTT
CDR3aa: CASSLNEDKLFF